This T cell receptor (beta chain) was sequenced in a study of blood T cell repertoires in COVID-19. This table comes from immunoSEQ multiplex PCR, and its TCRdb copy is limited to in-frame clones, with some not included. The sample has about 81,000 clones; around 80% are singletons. Trimming took 4 bases from V and 2 from J; bases not matched to a gene: 5. Germline V lookup: CDR1 SGHRS, CDR2 YFSETQ. The CDR3 is 14 amino acids. Sequenced input: peripheral blood. The chain recombines TRBV5-1 with TRBJ1-2; 7 nucleotides align to TRBD1. The receptor comes from a man between 60 and 75 years old with acute or convalescent COVID-19. CDR3 protein: CASSTQGRNYGYTF. CDR3 sequence (DNA): TGCGCCAGCAGCACACAGGGGAGGAACTATGGCTACACCTTC.